The entry below gives a single T cell receptor (beta chain) sequence along with its context. Its antigen remains undetermined. Per-base qualities were not stored, and no clone one base away is much larger. These data belong to a study of cytotoxic CD8 clonotypes in ibrutinib-treated CLL (dated by TCRdb to the early 2020s). Concerning the study at large: The cohort included around 16 treatment-naive and eleven to twelve relapsed/refractory patients; about 18 were IGHV unmutated. Partial responses were observed in about 24 patients and complete responses in 2; after a median follow-up of around 68 months, remission was maintained in 15 or so patients and progression was observed in about twelve. Response samples were obtained after a median of 12 months of treatment, with a range of about 6 to 40 months. On average, each sample had about 250,000 productive templates and around 100,000 productive rearrangements. Longitudinal samples were obtainable from about 30% of the 86 participants in the trial. Cryopreserved peripheral blood mononuclear cells were collected at three points: before therapy, at response, and at either sustained remission or disease progression. Every remission and progressive disease sample was obtained while ibrutinib was still being received by the patients. The full study reports these points: At baseline, clonality was higher than in age-matched healthy donors and showed a strong correlation with circulating CD8+ T-cell counts. Public clonotypes were rare and either contracted or stayed stable during treatment, and the rise in clonality at ibrutinib response reflected the expansion of private clonotypes. Sustained-remission and progressing patients did not have matched sampling times, and lymph node repertoires were not examined. Clonality increased at ibrutinib response, stayed stable in sustained remission, and fell back toward baseline at progression.

For TCR beta library preparation, about 2.1 micrograms of genomic DNA were extracted from the cryopreserved PBMCs. High-throughput TCR beta sequencing was performed on longitudinal blood samples from CLL patients receiving ibrutinib monotherapy. The patients took part in an open-label, single-center phase 2 trial of ibrutinib monotherapy. Each clonotype received, on average, about 10x coverage in deep resolution sequencing performed on a MiSeq, where the target depth lay between 1 in 1 million and 1 in 200,000 T cells. TCR beta libraries were generated with the immunoSEQ hsTCRB Kit. In the paper's pipeline: Data were analyzed with ImmunoSEQ Data Assistant and ImmunoSEQ Analyzer, with V, D and J genes assigned per IMGT definitions. Clonality, which ranges from 0 to 1, was calculated by subtracting the normalized Shannon entropy of productive rearrangement frequencies from one. Only overrepresented clonotypes making up at least 0.05% of each patient's repertoire were included in the public clonotype analysis. Repertoires from 10 to 15 age-matched healthy donors in immuneACCESS were used as clonality controls. What TCRdb holds here is the immuneACCESS table cut down to in-frame rearrangements. Part of the clones is not present; checked against another copy, under half of the missing clones reflect an unresolved V gene, and the others are unexplained. D and trimming were read from the DNA, whereas the V and J calls and clone size are those reported in that table. The sample profile shows approximately 350,000 clones; 67% of them were found once. The ten largest clones capture 6.3% of the sample.

Trimming removed 4 bases from V and 5 bases from J, leaving 15 bases between the germline ends. Including cysteine and phenylalanine, the CDR3 has 14 amino acids. The kept DNA is CDR3 alone, 42 bases in frame from the first base. CDR1 SGDLS and CDR2 YYNGEE are derived from the germline V gene. The receptor was isolated from a human donor with chronic lymphocytic leukemia. The sequence joins TRBV9 to TRBJ1-1; there is no confident call for the D gene. The sample consisted of PBMCs, taken after 36 months of ibrutinib treatment. At the DNA level, the sequence is TGTGCCAGCAGCCCCTCACCGGGCCTGACTGAAGCTTTCTTT. Its translation is CASSPSPGLTEAFF.